The 14 T cell receptor beta chains below all came from one sample that was sequenced in a study of blood T cells in healthy people across ages. Alongside a J-beta primer mix, a sample-barcoded 5' primer served in a second PCR lasting 7 to 11 cycles. TCRdb re-called the 5' RACE reads with MiXCR, one entry per CDR3 protein. The sample records under 2,000,000 distinct CDR3 sequences, around half being singletons. The sample consisted of blood. These receptor sequences come from a woman aged 40 to 55 in good health.

As for this clonotype: One junction end does not reproduce the germline sequence, and a read error may be involved. The V gene is TRBV6-5, the J gene TRBJ1-2, with D unclear. Germline V gives CDR1 MNHEY, CDR2 SVGAGI. The CDR3 length is 12 residues. The CDR3: CASRAVNSGYTF. The CDR3 nucleotides read TGTGCCAGCAGGGCCGTTAACTCTGGCTACACCTTC.

The gene calls are TRBV5-1 and TRBJ2-5, with D maybe TRBD2 (6 bases). This CDR3 comprises 17 residues. Trimming removed 4 bases at V and 2 bases at J, with 21 bases between. Germline lookup yields CDR1 SGHRS and CDR2 YFSETQ. CDR3 in amino acids: CASSPGGSGRRQETQYF. The CDR3 DNA sequence: TGCGCCAGCAGCCCCGGTGGTAGCGGCCGACGGCAAGAGACCCAGTACTTC.

V usage is TRBV15 and J usage is TRBJ1-2, with 7 bases matching TRBD1. The CDR3 has 16 amino acids. The junction had 10 bases not matched to a gene; V was cut back by 5 bases and J by 1 base. Germline V CDR1 and CDR2: LNHNV, YYDKDF (reference sequence). As DNA, the CDR3 is TGTGCCACCAGCCAGCTCAGGGGGGGACTTAACTATGGCTACACCTTC. Its protein is CATSQLRGGLNYGYTF. The entire variable domain, with the rest obtained from reference TRBV15 and TRBJ1-2, is as follows: DAMVIQNPRYQVTQFGKPVTLSCSQTLNHNVMYWYQQKSSQAPKLLFHYYDKDFNNEADTPDNFQSRRPNTSFCFLDIRSPGLGDTAMYLCATSQLRGGLNYGYTFGSGTRLTVV.

The gene calls are TRBV7-9 and TRBJ2-4; D is undetermined. Germline assignment: CDR1 SEHNR and CDR2 FQNEAQ (reference sequence). This CDR3 is 16 amino acids long. V was shortened by 5 bases and J by 3 bases, with 17 bases between the two germline ends. The DNA of the CDR3 is TGTGCCAGCAGCCCACCGTTGGATGAGGACAAAAACATTCAGTACTTC. Translation: CASSPPLDEDKNIQYF.

This chain links TRBV7-9 with TRBJ2-1; perhaps D is TRBD1 or TRBD2 (5 bases each). The length of the CDR3 is 12 residues. Germline CDR1 and CDR2: SEHNR and FQNEAQ (reference sequence). Trimming cost V 5 bases and J 10 bases, with 12 bases left between them. CDR3 sequence (DNA): TGTGCCAGCAGCCTCCGGGGCATGGAGCAGTTCTTC. Encoded protein: CASSLRGMEQFF.

The V call is TRBV29-1, the J call TRBJ1-2; 10 positions agree with TRBD1. The CDR3 runs 12 residues. Per germline, CDR1 SQVTM and CDR2 ANQGSEA. Germline trimming cut 6 bases from V and 7 bases from J; bases unmatched to any gene: 5. DNA for the CDR3: TGCAGCGTGCCGGGACAGGGGTCTGGCTACACCTTC. Protein: CSVPGQGSGYTF.

This chain links TRBV29-1 with TRBJ2-5; D ambiguous. This CDR3 has 14 amino acids. CDR1 and CDR2 (germline): SQVTM, ANQGSEA. V was shortened by 1 base and J by 5 bases, with 14 bases between the two germline ends. CDR3 sequence (DNA): TGCAGCGTTGAAGTGGTGAAGTCCCAGGAGACCCAGTACTTC. It encodes CSVEVVKSQETQYF.

The chain carries TRBV6-1 and TRBJ2-7; TRBD2 might be the D (5 bases). The CDR3 sequence is 14 residues long. Germline loops: CDR1 MNHNS, CDR2 SASEGT. V was clipped by 0 bases and J by 4 bases, with 10 bases between them. The CDR3 region has the DNA TGTGCCAGCAGTGAAGCGCGAGGGATATACGAGCAGTACTTC. This sequence encodes CASSEARGIYEQYF.

This clonotype has more than one count but fewer than ten. The rearrangement joins TRBV7-2 to TRBJ2-3; a weak D match, TRBD1 (6 bases). V lost 3 bases and J 5 bases, leaving 12 bases between the germline ends. CDR1 is SGHTA and CDR2 is FQGNSA in the germline V gene. CDR3 length: 14 residues. The CDR3 DNA reads TGTGCCAGCAGCTTGGGACATGGTGGAGATACGCAGTATTTT. This sequence encodes CASSLGHGGDTQYF.

This clonotype was seen more than once but under ten times. V usage is TRBV20-1 and J usage is TRBJ2-7, with D possibly TRBD1 on 6 matching bases. The CDR3 extends over 15 amino acids. Trimming cost V 3 bases and J 4 bases, with 19 bases left between them. From germline, CDR1 is DFQATT and CDR2 SNEGSKA (reference sequence). The CDR3 coding sequence is TGCAGTGCTAGGGCTTTCGGGACAAGTCTATACGAGCAGTACTTC. The encoded protein is CSARAFGTSLYEQYF.

The V gene is TRBV7-8, the J gene TRBJ2-7, with 14 nucleotides matching TRBD2. The CDR3 runs 19 residues. The V and J ends lost 5 bases and 0 bases, in that order; junction bases with no gene match: 12. Germline lookup yields CDR1 SGHVS and CDR2 FQNEAQ. The CDR3 spells CASSTPGLAGDPRSYEQYF. In DNA, the CDR3 is TGTGCCAGCAGCACACCGGGACTAGCGGGGGACCCCCGCTCCTACGAGCAGTACTTC.

The V and J genes are TRBV29-1 and TRBJ2-1; 9 bases line up with TRBD2. The germline gives CDR1 SQVTM, CDR2 ANQGSEA. The V gene end was trimmed by 3 bases and the J gene end by 0 bases; junction bases not matched to a gene: 9. The CDR3 is made up of 17 amino acids. The CDR3 DNA reads as TGCAGCGTTGAGGGTCTAGCGGGGCTTAGCTCCTACAATGAGCAGTTCTTC. Its protein is CSVEGLAGLSSYNEQFF.

This sequence joins TRBV20-1 and TRBJ2-4; 8 bases match TRBD1. The J call may be incorrect, as the DNA end agrees better with TRBJ2-5. The CDR3 spans 13 residues. The germline V gene encodes CDR1 DFQATT and CDR2 SNEGSKA (reference sequence). The CDR3 protein is CSARWTGSKTQYF. CDR3 sequence (DNA): TGCAGTGCTAGGTGGACAGGGAGCAAGACCCAGTACTTC.

This chain joins TRBV5-6 and TRBJ1-2, with 7 bases fitting TRBD1. Germline V gene lookup returns CDR1 SGHDT and CDR2 YYEEEE. Germline trimming cut 1 base from V and 4 bases from J; bases unmatched to any gene: 4. This CDR3 region has 14 residues. CDR3 sequence: CASSLLRGLYGYTF. The CDR3 bases are TGTGCCAGCAGCTTGCTAAGGGGGCTCTATGGCTACACCTTC.